Listed below are T cell receptor beta chains from one sample, sequenced in a study of neoadjuvant anti-PD-1 for oral cavity cancer. The data were produced by immunoSEQ multiplex PCR, yet TCRdb's version contains in-frame clones alone and is incomplete. The table has tens of thousands of clones, 75% to 80% seen once. This specimen was PBMCs, taken after nivolumab (anti-PD-1) treatment. Receptors were obtained from a person aged 40 to 85 with oral cavity squamous cell carcinoma. The CDR3 runs from the conserved cysteine through the conserved F or W. The D gene is left open where the match is weak. For some rows the clone size is stated as once, few or many, or as a class when expanded; others skip it.

clone size: -; CDR3 length: 17; V gene: TRBV4-1; J gene: TRBJ2-2; D gene: -; CDR3 protein: CASSQDRAGAQTGELFF; CDR3 DNA: TGCGCCAGCAGCCAAGATAGGGCAGGGGCACAGACCGGGGAGCTGTTTTTT
clone size: -; CDR3 length: 14; V gene: TRBV5-5; J gene: TRBJ1-5; D gene: -; CDR3 protein: CASSPRGGNQPQHF; CDR3 DNA: TGTGCCAGCAGCCCAAGGGGAGGCAATCAGCCCCAGCATTTT
clone size: -; CDR3 length: 12; V gene: TRBV29-1; J gene: TRBJ2-2; D gene: -; CDR3 protein: CSGSKLAGELFF; CDR3 DNA: TGCAGCGGTTCTAAATTGGCCGGGGAGCTGTTTTTT
clone size: -; CDR3 length: 17; V gene: TRBV7-9; J gene: TRBJ1-2; D gene: -; CDR3 protein: CASLHIKLDGGVYGYTF; CDR3 DNA: TGTGCCAGCCTTCATATCAAGCTGGATGGTGGTGTGTATGGCTACACCTTC
clone size: -; CDR3 length: 13; V gene: TRBV27; J gene: TRBJ1-2; D gene: -; CDR3 protein: CASSLGANYGYTF; CDR3 DNA: TGTGCCAGCAGTTTAGGAGCTAACTATGGCTACACCTTC
clone size: -; CDR3 length: 15; V gene: TRBV12-5; J gene: TRBJ2-4; D gene: -; CDR3 protein: CASVSEGLGGNIQYF; CDR3 DNA: TGTGCTAGTGTTTCCGAGGGACTTGGGGGGAACATTCAGTACTTC
clone size: once; CDR3 length: 15; V gene: TRBV7-2; J gene: TRBJ2-1; D gene: TRBD2; CDR3 protein: CASILSGGPYNEQFF; CDR3 DNA: TGTGCCAGCATCCTCAGCGGGGGTCCCTACAATGAGCAGTTCTTC
clone size: -; CDR3 length: 15; V gene: TRBV28; J gene: TRBJ2-5; D gene: TRBD2; CDR3 protein: CASSSPSGRAKTQYF; CDR3 DNA: TGTGCCAGCAGTTCACCTAGCGGGAGGGCCAAGACCCAGTACTTC
clone size: -; CDR3 length: 15; V gene: TRBV19; J gene: TRBJ1-1; D gene: -; CDR3 protein: CASKGRDAGSTEAFF; CDR3 DNA: TGTGCCAGTAAGGGTAGGGACGCGGGTTCGACTGAAGCTTTCTTT
clone size: -; CDR3 length: 16; V gene: TRBV5-6; J gene: TRBJ2-3; D gene: TRBD1; CDR3 protein: CASSLVQGRRTDTQYF; CDR3 DNA: TGTGCCAGCAGCTTGGTACAGGGGAGAAGGACAGATACGCAGTATTTT
clone size: -; CDR3 length: 15; V gene: TRBV5-6; J gene: TRBJ2-7; D gene: -; CDR3 protein: CASSPPGPPSYEQYF; CDR3 DNA: TGTGCCAGCAGCCCTCCCGGCCCCCCCTCCTACGAGCAGTACTTC
clone size: -; CDR3 length: 11; V gene: TRBV5-4; J gene: TRBJ2-5; D gene: -; CDR3 protein: CASSLRGTQYF; CDR3 DNA: TGTGCCAGCAGCCTCCGGGGGACCCAGTACTTC
clone size: once; CDR3 length: 13; V gene: TRBV29-1; J gene: TRBJ1-5; D gene: -; CDR3 protein: CSVGGNSNQPQHF; CDR3 DNA: TGCAGCGTTGGAGGGAATAGCAATCAGCCCCAGCATTTT
clone size: -; CDR3 length: 15; V gene: TRBV5-1; J gene: TRBJ2-5; D gene: -; CDR3 protein: CASSALQGDQETQYF; CDR3 DNA: TGCGCCAGCAGCGCGTTACAGGGAGACCAAGAGACCCAGTACTTC
clone size: few; CDR3 length: 11; V gene: TRBV2; J gene: TRBJ1-5; D gene: -; CDR3 protein: CASSDPGPQHF; CDR3 DNA: TGTGCCAGCAGTGATCCGGGGCCCCAGCATTTT
clone size: -; CDR3 length: 15; V gene: TRBV11-2; J gene: TRBJ2-7; D gene: -; CDR3 protein: CASSPRGGTPYEQYF; CDR3 DNA: TGTGCCAGCAGCCCCCGTGGAGGAACCCCCTACGAGCAGTACTTC
clone size: -; CDR3 length: 15; V gene: TRBV6-5; J gene: TRBJ2-1; D gene: TRBD2; CDR3 protein: CASREGLAGVNEQFF; CDR3 DNA: TGTGCCAGCAGAGAGGGACTAGCGGGAGTGAATGAGCAGTTCTTC
clone size: medium-sized; CDR3 length: 13; V gene: TRBV28; J gene: TRBJ1-1; D gene: -; CDR3 protein: CASKGWGNTEAFF; CDR3 DNA: TGTGCCAGCAAGGGTTGGGGGAACACTGAAGCTTTCTTT
clone size: -; CDR3 length: 14; V gene: TRBV2; J gene: TRBJ1-2; D gene: -; CDR3 protein: CASSPETLNYGYTF; CDR3 DNA: TGTGCCAGCAGCCCAGAGACACTTAACTATGGCTACACCTTC
clone size: -; CDR3 length: 15; V gene: TRBV4-1; J gene: TRBJ2-3; D gene: -; CDR3 protein: CASSQGRDSLDTQYF; CDR3 DNA: TGCGCCAGCAGCCAAGGGCGGGACAGTCTAGATACGCAGTATTTT
clone size: few; CDR3 length: 14; V gene: TRBV9; J gene: TRBJ2-2; D gene: -; CDR3 protein: CASRGRGDTGELFF; CDR3 DNA: TGTGCCAGCAGGGGGCGGGGTGACACCGGGGAGCTGTTTTTT
clone size: few; CDR3 length: 15; V gene: TRBV2; J gene: TRBJ1-3; D gene: -; CDR3 protein: CASSEARQAGNTIYF; CDR3 DNA: TGTGCCAGCAGTGAAGCGAGACAGGCTGGAAACACCATATATTTT
clone size: few; CDR3 length: 12; V gene: TRBV5-1; J gene: TRBJ2-1; D gene: -; CDR3 protein: CASSRDGNEQFF; CDR3 DNA: TGCGCCAGCAGCCGGGACGGCAATGAGCAGTTCTTC
clone size: -; CDR3 length: 14; V gene: TRBV5-1; J gene: TRBJ1-1; D gene: -; CDR3 protein: CASSLAPGNTEAFF; CDR3 DNA: TGCGCCAGCAGCTTGGCCCCGGGGAACACTGAAGCTTTCTTT
clone size: -; CDR3 length: 16; V gene: TRBV18; J gene: TRBJ2-3; D gene: TRBD2; CDR3 protein: CASSPSGLASTDTQYF; CDR3 DNA: TGTGCCAGCTCACCTTCCGGACTAGCGAGCACAGATACGCAGTATTTT
clone size: -; CDR3 length: 14; V gene: TRBV11-2; J gene: TRBJ2-3; D gene: -; CDR3 protein: CASTPSRWADTQYF; CDR3 DNA: TGTGCCAGCACCCCCTCGCGGTGGGCAGATACGCAGTATTTT
clone size: -; CDR3 length: 16; V gene: TRBV9; J gene: TRBJ1-5; D gene: TRBD1; CDR3 protein: CASSRGTGGLWQPQHF; CDR3 DNA: TGTGCCAGCAGCAGGGGGACAGGGGGCTTGTGGCAGCCCCAGCATTTT
clone size: few; CDR3 length: 12; V gene: TRBV6-5; J gene: TRBJ1-2; D gene: -; CDR3 protein: CASSPRGYGYTF; CDR3 DNA: TGTGCCAGCAGCCCTCGTGGGTATGGCTACACCTTC
clone size: -; CDR3 length: 12; V gene: TRBV19; J gene: TRBJ1-2; D gene: TRBD1; CDR3 protein: CATGGQNYGYTF; CDR3 DNA: TGTGCCACTGGGGGACAGAACTATGGCTACACCTTC
clone size: -; CDR3 length: 15; V gene: TRBV7-9; J gene: TRBJ2-3; D gene: -; CDR3 protein: CASSLYLATTDTQYF; CDR3 DNA: TGTGCCAGCAGCTTATACCTAGCCACCACAGATACGCAGTATTTT
clone size: -; CDR3 length: 14; V gene: TRBV29-1; J gene: TRBJ2-2; D gene: -; CDR3 protein: CSVERSGGTGELFF; CDR3 DNA: TGCAGCGTTGAAAGGTCAGGGGGGACCGGGGAGCTGTTTTTT
clone size: -; CDR3 length: 15; V gene: TRBV7-7; J gene: TRBJ2-2; D gene: TRBD2; CDR3 protein: CASSQRLAGTGELFF; CDR3 DNA: TGTGCTAGCAGCCAACGACTAGCGGGAACCGGGGAGCTGTTTTTT
clone size: -; CDR3 length: 15; V gene: TRBV7-2; J gene: TRBJ2-3; D gene: TRBD2; CDR3 protein: CASSLTRGGTDTQYF; CDR3 DNA: TGTGCCAGCAGCTTAACTCGGGGGGGCACAGATACGCAGTATTTT
clone size: -; CDR3 length: 13; V gene: TRBV6-1; J gene: TRBJ1-1; D gene: -; CDR3 protein: CASSYQENTEAFF; CDR3 DNA: TGTGCCAGCAGTTATCAGGAGAACACTGAAGCTTTCTTT
clone size: -; CDR3 length: 12; V gene: TRBV6-5; J gene: TRBJ1-2; D gene: -; CDR3 protein: CASSYPGYGYTF; CDR3 DNA: TGTGCCAGCAGTTACCCAGGGTATGGCTACACCTTC
clone size: -; CDR3 length: 14; V gene: TRBV6-4; J gene: TRBJ1-4; D gene: -; CDR3 protein: CASSERQYNEKLFF; CDR3 DNA: TGTGCCAGCAGTGAGCGACAGTATAATGAAAAACTGTTTTTT
clone size: -; CDR3 length: 10; V gene: TRBV20-1; J gene: TRBJ2-5; D gene: -; CDR3 protein: CSAGTETQYF; CDR3 DNA: TGCAGTGCTGGGACAGAGACCCAGTACTTC
clone size: -; CDR3 length: 14; V gene: TRBV7-2; J gene: TRBJ1-1; D gene: TRBD1; CDR3 protein: CASSPTGGRTEAFF; CDR3 DNA: TGTGCCAGCAGCCCTACAGGGGGCCGAACTGAAGCTTTCTTT
clone size: -; CDR3 length: 15; V gene: TRBV4-1; J gene: TRBJ2-3; D gene: TRBD2; CDR3 protein: CASSRLAGAVDTQYF; CDR3 DNA: TGCGCCAGCAGCCGCCTAGCGGGGGCTGTAGATACGCAGTATTTT
clone size: -; CDR3 length: 16; V gene: TRBV5-6; J gene: TRBJ1-2; D gene: TRBD1; CDR3 protein: CASTTVDRVNPRGYTF; CDR3 DNA: TGTGCCAGCACAACCGTCGACAGGGTCAATCCTCGTGGCTACACCTTC
clone size: once; CDR3 length: 13; V gene: TRBV6-6; J gene: TRBJ2-7; D gene: -; CDR3 protein: CASSYSGVYEQYF; CDR3 DNA: TGTGCCAGCAGTTACTCAGGAGTCTACGAGCAGTACTTC
clone size: -; CDR3 length: 15; V gene: TRBV14; J gene: TRBJ2-1; D gene: -; CDR3 protein: CASSQVGSGSRRKFF; CDR3 DNA: -
clone size: once; CDR3 length: 13; V gene: TRBV10-3; J gene: TRBJ2-1; D gene: TRBD1; CDR3 protein: CAISQTGEKEQFF; CDR3 DNA: TGTGCCATCAGCCAGACAGGGGAAAAGGAGCAGTTCTTC
clone size: -; CDR3 length: 14; V gene: TRBV5-6; J gene: TRBJ2-3; D gene: -; CDR3 protein: CASSLGPPDYTQYF; CDR3 DNA: TGTGCCAGCAGCTTGGGCCCTCCAGACTATACGCAGTATTTT
clone size: -; CDR3 length: 10; V gene: TRBV30; J gene: TRBJ1-1; D gene: -; CDR3 protein: CAFLNTEAFF; CDR3 DNA: TGTGCATTTCTGAACACTGAAGCTTTCTTT
clone size: -; CDR3 length: 12; V gene: TRBV27; J gene: TRBJ1-6; D gene: -; CDR3 protein: CASSFRGSPLHF; CDR3 DNA: TGTGCCAGCAGTTTTAGGGGTTCACCCCTCCACTTT
clone size: -; CDR3 length: 14; V gene: TRBV9; J gene: TRBJ2-7; D gene: -; CDR3 protein: CASSVGQRAYEQYF; CDR3 DNA: TGTGCCAGCAGCGTAGGTCAGAGGGCCTACGAGCAGTACTTC
clone size: -; CDR3 length: 14; V gene: TRBV19; J gene: TRBJ1-6; D gene: TRBD1; CDR3 protein: CASRGQLYNSPLHF; CDR3 DNA: TGTGCCAGTAGGGGACAGCTCTATAATTCACCCCTCCACTTT
clone size: -; CDR3 length: 17; V gene: TRBV19; J gene: TRBJ2-2; D gene: TRBD2; CDR3 protein: CASSLKTSGGFTGELFF; CDR3 DNA: TGTGCCAGTAGCCTTAAGACTAGCGGGGGTTTTACCGGGGAGCTGTTTTTT
clone size: -; CDR3 length: 15; V gene: TRBV5-1; J gene: TRBJ1-5; D gene: TRBD1; CDR3 protein: CASSEGQGGGQPQHF; CDR3 DNA: TGCGCCAGCAGCGAAGGACAGGGGGGAGGTCAGCCCCAGCATTTT
clone size: -; CDR3 length: 16; V gene: TRBV6-5; J gene: TRBJ1-5; D gene: -; CDR3 protein: CASSYRPGTSNQPQHF; CDR3 DNA: TGTGCCAGCAGTTATCGGCCAGGGACGAGCAATCAGCCCCAGCATTTT
clone size: -; CDR3 length: 14; V gene: TRBV5-1; J gene: TRBJ1-1; D gene: -; CDR3 protein: CASSLKSSGAEAFF; CDR3 DNA: TGCGCCAGCAGCTTGAAGAGCTCCGGGGCTGAAGCTTTCTTT
clone size: -; CDR3 length: 15; V gene: TRBV27; J gene: TRBJ2-5; D gene: -; CDR3 protein: CASSLSTRSQETQYF; CDR3 DNA: TGTGCCAGCAGTTTATCGACTAGGAGCCAAGAGACCCAGTACTTC
clone size: once; CDR3 length: 16; V gene: TRBV5-4; J gene: TRBJ2-5; D gene: TRBD2; CDR3 protein: CASSLRTSGPGETQYF; CDR3 DNA: TGTGCCAGCAGCTTACGGACTAGCGGCCCTGGGGAGACCCAGTACTTC
clone size: -; CDR3 length: 13; V gene: TRBV25-1; J gene: TRBJ1-3; D gene: -; CDR3 protein: CASSESGENTIYF; CDR3 DNA: TGTGCCAGCAGTGAATCGGGAGAAAACACCATATATTTT
clone size: -; CDR3 length: 14; V gene: TRBV10-1; J gene: TRBJ1-2; D gene: TRBD1; CDR3 protein: CASSPGTGLYGYTF; CDR3 DNA: TGCGCCAGCAGCCCCGGGACAGGGCTTTATGGCTACACCTTC
clone size: -; CDR3 length: 15; V gene: TRBV7-3; J gene: TRBJ2-1; D gene: -; CDR3 protein: CASSPSDGRYNEQFF; CDR3 DNA: TGTGCCAGCAGCCCCAGCGACGGCCGCTACAATGAGCAGTTCTTC
clone size: -; CDR3 length: 14; V gene: TRBV4-1; J gene: TRBJ1-1; D gene: TRBD1; CDR3 protein: CASRDGTGNTEAFF; CDR3 DNA: TGCGCCAGCAGGGACGGGACAGGTAACACTGAAGCTTTCTTT